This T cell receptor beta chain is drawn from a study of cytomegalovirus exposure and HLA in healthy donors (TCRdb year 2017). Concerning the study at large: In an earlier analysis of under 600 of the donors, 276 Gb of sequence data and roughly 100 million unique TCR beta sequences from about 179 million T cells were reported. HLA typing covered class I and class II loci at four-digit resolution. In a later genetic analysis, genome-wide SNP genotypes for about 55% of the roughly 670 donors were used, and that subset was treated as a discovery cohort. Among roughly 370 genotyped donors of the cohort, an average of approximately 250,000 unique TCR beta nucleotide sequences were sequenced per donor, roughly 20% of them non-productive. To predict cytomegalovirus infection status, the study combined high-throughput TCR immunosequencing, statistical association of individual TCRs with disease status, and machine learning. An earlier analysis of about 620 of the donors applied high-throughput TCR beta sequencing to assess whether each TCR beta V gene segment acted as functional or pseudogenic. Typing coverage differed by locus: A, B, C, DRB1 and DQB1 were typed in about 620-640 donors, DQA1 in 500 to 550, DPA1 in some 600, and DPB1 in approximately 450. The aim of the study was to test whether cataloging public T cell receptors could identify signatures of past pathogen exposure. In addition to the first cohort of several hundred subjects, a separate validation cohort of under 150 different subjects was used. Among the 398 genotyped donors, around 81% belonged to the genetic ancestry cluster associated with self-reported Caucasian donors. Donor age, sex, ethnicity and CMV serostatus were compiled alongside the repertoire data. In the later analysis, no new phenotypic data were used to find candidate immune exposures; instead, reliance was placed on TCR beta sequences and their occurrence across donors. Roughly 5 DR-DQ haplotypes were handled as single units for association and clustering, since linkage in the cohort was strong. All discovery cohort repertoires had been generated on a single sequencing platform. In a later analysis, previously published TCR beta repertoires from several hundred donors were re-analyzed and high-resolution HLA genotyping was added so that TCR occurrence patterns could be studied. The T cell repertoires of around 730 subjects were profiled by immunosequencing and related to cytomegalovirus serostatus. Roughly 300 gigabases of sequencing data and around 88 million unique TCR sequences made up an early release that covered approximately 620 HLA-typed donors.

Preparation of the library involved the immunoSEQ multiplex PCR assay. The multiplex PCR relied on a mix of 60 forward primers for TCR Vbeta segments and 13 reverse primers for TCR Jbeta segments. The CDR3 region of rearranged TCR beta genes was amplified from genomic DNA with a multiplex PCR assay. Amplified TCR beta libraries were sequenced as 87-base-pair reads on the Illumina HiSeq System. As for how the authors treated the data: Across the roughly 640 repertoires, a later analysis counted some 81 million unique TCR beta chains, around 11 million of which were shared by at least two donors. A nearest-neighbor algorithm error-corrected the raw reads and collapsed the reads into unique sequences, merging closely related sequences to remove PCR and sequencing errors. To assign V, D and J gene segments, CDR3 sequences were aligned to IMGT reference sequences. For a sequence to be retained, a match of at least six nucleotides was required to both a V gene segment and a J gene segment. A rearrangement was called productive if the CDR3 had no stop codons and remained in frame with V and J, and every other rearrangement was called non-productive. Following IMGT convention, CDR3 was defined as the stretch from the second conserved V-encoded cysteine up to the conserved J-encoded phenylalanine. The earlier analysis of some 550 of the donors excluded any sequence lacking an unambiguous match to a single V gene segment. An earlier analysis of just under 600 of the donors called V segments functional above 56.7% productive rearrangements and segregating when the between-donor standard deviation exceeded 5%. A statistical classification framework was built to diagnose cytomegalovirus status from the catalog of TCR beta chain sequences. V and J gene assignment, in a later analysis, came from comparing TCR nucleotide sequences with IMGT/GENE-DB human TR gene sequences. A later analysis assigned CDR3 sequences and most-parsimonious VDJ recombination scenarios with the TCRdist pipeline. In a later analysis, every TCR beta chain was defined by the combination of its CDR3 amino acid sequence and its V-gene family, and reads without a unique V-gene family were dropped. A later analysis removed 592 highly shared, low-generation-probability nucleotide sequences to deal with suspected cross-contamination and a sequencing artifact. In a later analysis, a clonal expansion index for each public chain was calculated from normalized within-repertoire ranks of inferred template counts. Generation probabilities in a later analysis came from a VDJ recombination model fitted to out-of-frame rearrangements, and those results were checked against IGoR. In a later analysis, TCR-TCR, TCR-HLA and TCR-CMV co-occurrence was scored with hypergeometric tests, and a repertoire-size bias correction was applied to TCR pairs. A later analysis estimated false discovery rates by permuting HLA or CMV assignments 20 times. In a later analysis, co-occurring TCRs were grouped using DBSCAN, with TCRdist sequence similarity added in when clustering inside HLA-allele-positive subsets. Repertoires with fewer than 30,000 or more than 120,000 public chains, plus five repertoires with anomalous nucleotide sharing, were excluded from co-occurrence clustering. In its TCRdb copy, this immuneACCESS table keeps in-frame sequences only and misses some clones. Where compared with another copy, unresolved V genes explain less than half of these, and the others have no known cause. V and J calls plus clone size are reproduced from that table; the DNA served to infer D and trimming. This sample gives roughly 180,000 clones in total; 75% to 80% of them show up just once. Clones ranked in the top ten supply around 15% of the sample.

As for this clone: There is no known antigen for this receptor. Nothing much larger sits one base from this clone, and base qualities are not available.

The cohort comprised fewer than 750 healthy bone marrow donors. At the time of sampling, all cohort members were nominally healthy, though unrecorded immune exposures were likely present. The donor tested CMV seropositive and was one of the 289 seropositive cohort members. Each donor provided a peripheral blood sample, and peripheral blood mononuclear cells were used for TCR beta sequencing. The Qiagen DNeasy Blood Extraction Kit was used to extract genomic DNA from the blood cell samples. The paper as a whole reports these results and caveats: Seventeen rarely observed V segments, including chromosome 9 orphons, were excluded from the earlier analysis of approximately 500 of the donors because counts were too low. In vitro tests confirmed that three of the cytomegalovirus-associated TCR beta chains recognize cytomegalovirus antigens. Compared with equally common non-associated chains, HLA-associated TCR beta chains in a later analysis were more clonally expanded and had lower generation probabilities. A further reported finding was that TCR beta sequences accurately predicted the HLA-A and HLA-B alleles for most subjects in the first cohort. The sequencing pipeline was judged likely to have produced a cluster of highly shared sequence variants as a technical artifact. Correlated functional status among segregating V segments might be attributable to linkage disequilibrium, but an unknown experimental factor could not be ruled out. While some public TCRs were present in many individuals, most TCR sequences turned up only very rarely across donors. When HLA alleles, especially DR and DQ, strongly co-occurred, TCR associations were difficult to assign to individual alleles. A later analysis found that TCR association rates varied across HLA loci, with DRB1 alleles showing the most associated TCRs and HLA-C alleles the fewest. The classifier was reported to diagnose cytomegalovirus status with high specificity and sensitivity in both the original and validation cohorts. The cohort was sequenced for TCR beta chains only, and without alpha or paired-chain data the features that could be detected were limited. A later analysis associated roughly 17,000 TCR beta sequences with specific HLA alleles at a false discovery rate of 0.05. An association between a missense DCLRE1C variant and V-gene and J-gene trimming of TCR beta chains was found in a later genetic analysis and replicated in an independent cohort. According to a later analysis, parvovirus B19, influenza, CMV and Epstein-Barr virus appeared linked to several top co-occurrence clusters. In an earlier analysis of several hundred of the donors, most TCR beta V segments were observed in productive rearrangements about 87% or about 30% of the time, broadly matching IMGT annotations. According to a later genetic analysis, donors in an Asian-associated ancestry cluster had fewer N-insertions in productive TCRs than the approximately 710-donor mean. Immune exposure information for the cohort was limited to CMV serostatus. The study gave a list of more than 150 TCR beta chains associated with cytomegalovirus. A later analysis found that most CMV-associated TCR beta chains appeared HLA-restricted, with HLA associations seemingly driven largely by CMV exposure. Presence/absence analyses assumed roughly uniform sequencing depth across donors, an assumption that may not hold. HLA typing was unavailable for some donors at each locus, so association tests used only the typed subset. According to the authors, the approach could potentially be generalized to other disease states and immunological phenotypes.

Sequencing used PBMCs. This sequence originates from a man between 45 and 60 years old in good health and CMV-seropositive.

CDR3 loop: CASSMGGQAPDTQYF. The DNA is as follows: TGTGCCAGTAGTATGGGTGGCCAGGCCCCAGATACGCAGTATTTT. This chain is built from TRBV19 and TRBJ2-3; no D gene can be assigned with confidence. The V end loses 3 bases and the J end loses 4 bases, and a stretch of 14 bases separates them. Spanning cysteine to phenylalanine, the CDR3 consists of 15 amino acids. Only the CDR3 region is kept as DNA, spanning 45 bases read in frame from base 1. The germline V gene (reference sequence) supplies CDR1 LNHDA and CDR2 SQIVND.